This T cell receptor beta chain derives from a study of T cells expressing NK-cell markers (dated by TCRdb to about 2020). With respect to the entire study: Fewer than ten donors provided sorted CD3+CD56+NKG2C+, CD3+CD56+NKG2C- and CD3+CD56-NKG2C+ T-cell subsets, whose TCR beta-chain repertoires were profiled. Seven of the eight sequenced donors were HCMV-seropositive and one was HCMV-seronegative. All eight donors whose samples were sequenced were randomly selected healthy volunteers, three of them men and five women. The libraries were sequenced on Illumina HiSeq 2000/2500, MiSeq or NextSeq, producing 2 x 150 bp reads. The study at large found these results: For five or six donors, the dominant CD3+CD56+NKG2C+ clonotypes were among the top 10 CD8+ clonotypes and accounted for 1.0-7.0% of CD8+ T cells. It remained unclear whether the expanded NKG2C-expressing T cell clones were specific for HCMV antigens. Those dominant clonotypes were again the most abundant among CD3+CD56-NKG2C+ cells in a few donors, at roughly 28.3-65%.

The sequencer was an Illumina HiSeq 2000. The TCR beta cDNA libraries were made using 5'RACE template switching, a step that added both a universal primer site and unique molecular identifiers. cDNA synthesis was primed from the TCR beta constant segment and was followed by two successive PCR amplification steps. Concerning the study's data processing: MIGEC was used to demultiplex reads and group the reads by UMI, and MiTCR was used to assemble and quantify clonotypes. To exclude erroneous sequences, any TCR cDNA sequence not supported by at least two reads was discarded. The tcR package was used for downstream repertoire analysis, and clonotypes were matched across fractions by CDR3 nucleotide sequence plus V segment. VDJmatch was used to annotate antigen specificity against VDJdb, with one amino acid substitution allowed in CDR3. TCRdb reprocessed the public reads and reports one entry per CDR3 protein sequence, without DNA. These V and J calls originate from TCRdb's pipeline instead of the authors' own analysis. The table held for this sample gives fewer than 300,000 distinct CDR3 sequences. Around 4% of the sample comes from the top ten.

To determine HCMV serostatus, a commercial ELISA kit was used to detect HCMV-specific IgG in serum. Peripheral blood mononuclear cells were isolated from blood by Ficoll density gradient centrifugation. On this clonotype: Its antigen target is currently unknown.

The cysteine opens and the phenylalanine closes a CDR3 of 15 amino acids. DNA is not recorded here. In the germline V gene, CDR1 corresponds to KGHSH and CDR2 to LQKENI. The sequence is built from TRBV18 and TRBJ1-5; the TCRdb D gene call, TRBD1, has no DNA to confirm it. The TCR was taken from a woman aged 18 to 69 in good health. Sequencing used blood T cells: a sorted CD56 or NKG2C T cell subset, CD4+ or CD8+ T cells, or bulk PBMC T cells (not recorded which). The CDR3 protein: CASSPTTGGNQPQHF.